This is a list of T cell receptor beta chains from one sample in a study of OX40 agonist ivuxolimab in advanced cancers. Using immunoSEQ multiplex PCR, the repertoire was profiled, and TCRdb retains in-frame clones only, with some absent. The sample has some 16,000 clones; approximately 77% are singletons. Sequenced material: CD4+ or CD8+ T cells sorted from blood, taken in a trial of the OX40 agonist ivuxolimab. The source of these receptors is an adult with an advanced solid tumor such as melanoma, head and neck, liver or kidney cancer. Both conserved end residues are part of each CDR3. The D gene is left open where the match is weak. Rows may omit the clone size; those that give it use once, few, many or a size class.

j_gene,v_gene,d_gene,len,abundance,CDR3nt,CDR3aa
TRBJ1-2,TRBV19,.,15,few,TGTGCCAGTAGTTTAAACGAAAGGGGTACGGGTGGCTACACCTTC,CASSLNERGTGGYTF
TRBJ2-7,TRBV5-5,.,14,.,TGTGCCAGCAGCTTGGAAAAGAGCTCCTACGAGCAGTACTTC,CASSLEKSSYEQYF
TRBJ2-7,TRBV5-5,.,14,.,TGTGCCAGCAGCTCGGCCCGGCGGTCCGACGAGCAGTACTTC,CASSSARRSDEQYF
TRBJ1-1,TRBV5-5,.,14,.,TGTGCCAGCAGCGAAGGACAGTCGAACACTGAAGCTTTCTTT,CASSEGQSNTEAFF
TRBJ1-1,TRBV20-1,.,9,.,TGCAGTGCTAGTTCTGAAGCTTTCTTT,CSASSEAFF
TRBJ2-2,TRBV5-4,TRBD2,15,.,TGTGCCAGCAGCTTTCGGGGGGGCTCCCCCGGGGAGCTGTTTTTT,CASSFRGGSPGELFF
TRBJ1-4,TRBV6-5,.,12,few,TGTGCCAGCACCGACCCCCGGGGAAAACTGTTTTTT,CASTDPRGKLFF
TRBJ2-1,TRBV6-5,.,15,.,TGTGCCAGCAGTCCTACAGGTTTCTACTACAATGAGCAGTTCTTC,CASSPTGFYYNEQFF
TRBJ1-1,TRBV13,.,13,.,TGTGCCAGCAGCTGGGGGGTGGGCACTGAAGCTTTCTTT,CASSWGVGTEAFF
TRBJ2-3,TRBV6-5,TRBD2,16,.,TGTGCCAGCAGTTCTTCAGCGGGGGGGAGAACAGATACGCAGTATTTT,CASSSSAGGRTDTQYF
TRBJ1-5,TRBV19,TRBD1,13,few,TGTGCCAGTACCCTGACAGGGTGGCAGCCCCAGCATTTT,CASTLTGWQPQHF
TRBJ2-1,TRBV5-1,TRBD2,15,.,TGTGCCAGCAGCGTACTAGCGGGGGCCTGGTATGAGCAGTTCTTC,CASSVLAGAWYEQFF
TRBJ1-1,TRBV30,.,16,.,TGTGCCTGGGGGTCACCAGGGCCTTGGGACGACACTGAAGCTTTCTTT,CAWGSPGPWDDTEAFF
TRBJ1-5,TRBV15,.,15,medium-sized,TGTGCCACCAGCAGAGATCGGGGGGAGAATCAGCCCCAGCATTTT,CATSRDRGENQPQHF
TRBJ2-7,TRBV15,TRBD2,16,.,TGTGCCACCAGCAGGGTGACCGGGACTAGCTCCTACGAGCAGTACTTC,CATSRVTGTSSYEQYF
TRBJ2-1,TRBV7-9,TRBD2,16,.,TGTGCCAGCAGCTTCCTAGCGGGGGCTTTGGGTAATGAGCAGTTCTTC,CASSFLAGALGNEQFF
TRBJ1-2,TRBV4-1,.,14,.,TGCGCCAGCAGCCCTGACAGGAGGATGGGGGGCTACACCTTC,CASSPDRRMGGYTF
TRBJ1-2,TRBV19,.,13,.,TGTGCCAGTAGTATATGGGGCGAAGCAGGCTACACCTTC,CASSIWGEAGYTF
TRBJ2-2,TRBV27,.,14,few,TGTGCCAGCAGTTTTCTCCAGAGCACCGGGGAGCTGTTTTTT,CASSFLQSTGELFF
TRBJ1-2,TRBV2,.,12,.,TGTGCCAGCAGCCCAGGGAACGGGGGCTACACCTTC,CASSPGNGGYTF
TRBJ2-5,TRBV11-2,.,15,.,TGTGCCAGCAGCTTAGGTTATTGGGGTAAAGAGACCCAGTACTTC,CASSLGYWGKETQYF
TRBJ1-2,TRBV2,.,13,.,TGTGCCAGCAGCCGGAACATGGGACCGCCGGGTACCTTC,CASSRNMGPPGTF
TRBJ1-3,TRBV7-6,TRBD1,16,.,TGTGCCAGCAGCTCCGCCGGACAGGACTCTGGAAACACCATATATTTT,CASSSAGQDSGNTIYF
TRBJ2-7,TRBV27,.,13,.,TGTGCCAGCAGTTACGGCGGTACCTACGAGCAGTACTTC,CASSYGGTYEQYF
TRBJ2-1,TRBV9,.,16,.,TGTGCCAGCAGCGACGGTGCGGGGCACTTTTACAATGAGCAGTTCTTC,CASSDGAGHFYNEQFF
TRBJ2-6,TRBV13,.,15,once,TGTGCCAGCAGCCTTACAGGATTCGGGGCCAACGTCCTGACTTTC,CASSLTGFGANVLTF
TRBJ2-7,TRBV10-3,TRBD2,15,.,TGTGCCATCAGTGGGCCGACTAGCGGGGGGGACGAGCAGTACTTC,CAISGPTSGGDEQYF
TRBJ1-1,TRBV7-9,.,15,.,TGTGCCAGCAGCTATACACTGACGGGGGGCACTGAAGCTTTCTTT,CASSYTLTGGTEAFF
TRBJ2-1,TRBV2,TRBD1,16,.,TGTGCCAGCAGTGAAAGCGCTGGACAGGGCTACAATGAGCAGTTCTTC,CASSESAGQGYNEQFF